These T cell receptor beta chains were read from a single sample in a study of T cell responses to AZD1222 COVID-19 vaccine. Clones were sequenced by immunoSEQ multiplex PCR, and TCRdb holds only the in-frame ones, with some missing. Of around 88,000 clones detected, 70% to 90% appear once; the ten largest clones hold 5.8%. The sample here was peripheral blood, taken on day 0 of AZD1222 vaccination. Receptor source: an adult in good health. The CDR3 runs from the conserved cysteine through the conserved F or W. The D gene is left open where the match is weak. Clone size is shown for a subset of rows, as once, few, many or a class of expanded clone.

V gene	CDR3 length	clone size	D gene	J gene	CDR3 DNA	CDR3 protein
TRBV5-6	16	-	-	TRBJ2-7	TGTGCCAGCAGCTTGGGTTACCAGGAAGGTTCCTACGAGCAGTACTTC	CASSLGYQEGSYEQYF
TRBV4-1	13	few	-	TRBJ1-5	TGCGCCAGCAGCCAAGATATAGGGATCCCCCAGCATTTT	CASSQDIGIPQHF
TRBV7-2	15	once	TRBD2	TRBJ2-7	TGTGCCAGCAGCTTAGCGGCTAGCGGGAGTTACGAGCAGTACTTC	CASSLAASGSYEQYF
TRBV5-1	15	-	-	TRBJ1-1	TGCGCCAGCAGCTTGGGGGTGGTTGGGGGCACTGAAGCTTTCTTT	CASSLGVVGGTEAFF
TRBV7-2	13	-	-	TRBJ2-7	TGTGCCAGCAGCTTCACCCAGGGATTCGAGCAGTACTTC	CASSFTQGFEQYF
TRBV10-3	12	-	-	TRBJ1-1	TGTGCCATCAGTGAAACGGAAATTGAAGCTTTCTTT	CAISETEIEAFF
TRBV6-6	16	-	TRBD1	TRBJ1-1	TGTGCCAGCAGTCGAACCTGGGACAGGGGAGGCACTGAAGCTTTCTTT	CASSRTWDRGGTEAFF
TRBV2	16	-	TRBD1	TRBJ1-6	TGTGCCAGCAGGGAGGGGGCGAGCTCCTATAATTCACCCCTCCACTTT	CASREGASSYNSPLHF
TRBV11-3	16	-	TRBD1	TRBJ2-3	TGTGCCAGCAGCCCAGGGGCAGGGGGCGGCACAGATACGCAGTATTTT	CASSPGAGGGTDTQYF
TRBV29-1	14	-	TRBD2	TRBJ2-1	TGCAGCGTTGCCGGACTAGCGGGAGGCGATGAGCAGTTCTTC	CSVAGLAGGDEQFF
TRBV4-1	15	once	-	TRBJ2-3	TGCGCCAGCAGCCAAGAAGCGGTACCGACAGATACGCAGTATTTT	CASSQEAVPTDTQYF
TRBV10-3	13	-	-	TRBJ1-2	TGTGCCATCAGTGAGTCTCGGGGCTATGGCTACACCTTC	CAISESRGYGYTF
TRBV15	15	-	-	TRBJ2-1	TGTGCCACCAGCATCCTTGCTTCGGCTAACAATGAGCAGTTCTTC	CATSILASANNEQFF
TRBV5-1	14	-	-	TRBJ2-2	TGCGCCAGCAGCTTGAACTTCAACACCGGGGAGCTGTTTTTT	CASSLNFNTGELFF
TRBV24-1	17	-	TRBD1	TRBJ2-3	TGTGCCACCAGTGATTTTGCAGGGGGGGACAGGGGAGATACGCAGTATTTT	CATSDFAGGDRGDTQYF
TRBV11-2	16	-	-	TRBJ2-1	TGTGCCAGCAGTTCTTCCTGGACTTCACCCTACAATGAGCAGTTCTTC	CASSSSWTSPYNEQFF
TRBV9	13	-	-	TRBJ1-3	TGTGCCAGCAGCTCTTCGGCCGGAAACACCATATATTTT	CASSSSAGNTIYF
TRBV18	15	-	TRBD1	TRBJ1-2	TGTGCCAGCTCACCCGTAGGGGGCGATACCTATGGCTACACCTTC	CASSPVGGDTYGYTF
TRBV4-1	16	-	-	TRBJ1-5	TGCGCCAGCAGCCAGAGGACCGACTATAGCAATCAGCCCCAGCATTTT	CASSQRTDYSNQPQHF
TRBV7-8	19	-	TRBD2	TRBJ2-2	TGTGCCAGCAGCCACCCCACCAGACTAGCGGTCCTAGGCGGCGGGGAGCTGTTTTTT	CASSHPTRLAVLGGGELFF
TRBV5-6	14	-	-	TRBJ1-2	TGTGCCAGCAGCTTGGTAGGCGTACAAACTGGCTACACCTTC	CASSLVGVQTGYTF
TRBV28	16	-	-	TRBJ2-5	TGTGCCACGACCACAACAGGGAGGGGGTACCAAGAGACCCAGTACTTC	CATTTTGRGYQETQYF
TRBV3-1/TRBV3-2	13	-	-	TRBJ2-3	TGTGCCAGCAGCCAAGTAACCCGGAATACGCAGTATTTT	CASSQVTRNTQYF